This T cell receptor (beta chain) was captured in a study of cytomegalovirus exposure and HLA in healthy donors. Study-level findings and limits: In a later analysis, first-cohort TCR clusters were found to tend to co-occur in the roughly 120 validation repertoires. Confirmation in vitro established that a few CMV-associated chains were specific for CMV antigens. Altogether, more than 150 TCR beta chains were recorded as cytomegalovirus-associated. Most TCR sequences were seen very rarely across donors, but some public TCRs occurred in many.

The protocol was immunoSEQ multiplex PCR, while the TCRdb copy is restricted to in-frame clones and leaves out a portion. The sample holds around 80,000 clones, roughly 95% seen once. This CDR3 comprises 14 residues. Germline CDR1 reads SGHNT; CDR2 reads YENEEA. Trimming took 5 bases from V and 2 from J, leaving 13 bases between them. About this clone itself: No antigen is known for it.

The specimen sequenced was PBMCs. The chain combines TRBV11-3 with TRBJ2-7, with TRBD2 as a possible D gene (5 bases). The clonotype originates from a woman aged 18-29 years in good health and CMV-seronegative. The CDR3 sequence is CASSAGSRAYEQYF. DNA of the CDR3: TGTGCCAGCAGCGCCGGTTCGAGGGCCTACGAGCAGTACTTC.